The 10 T cell receptor beta chains below come from one sample, sequenced in a study of cytomegalovirus exposure and HLA in healthy donors. PCR amplification relied on 60 Vbeta primers (plus 13 Jbeta primers). Assay used: immunoSEQ multiplex PCR; TCRdb lists only in-frame clones, some missing. This sample yields some 98,000 clones, of which roughly two thirds are seen a single time; roughly 2.5% belongs to the top ten. The material sequenced was PBMCs. These receptors were taken from a man between 50 and 59 years old in good health and CMV-seronegative.

This clone was seen a few times. This sequence joins TRBV28 and TRBJ1-2, with D possibly being TRBD1 (6 bases). The V gene's germline CDR1 is MDHEN and CDR2 SYDVKM. The CDR3 totals 15 residues. With 10 bases removed from V and 5 bases from J, the gap between germline ends came to 23 bases. In nucleotides, the CDR3 is TGTGCCACCTCCCTTCTGGACAGCGCACTATATGGCTACACCTTC. It is translated as CATSLLDSALYGYTF.

The chain uses TRBV7-9 and TRBJ2-7; 8 nucleotides line up with TRBD1. From germline, CDR1 is SEHNR and CDR2 FQNEAQ (reference sequence). J gave up 6 bases and V 2 bases, and 3 bases lay outside the gene matches. CDR3 length equals 13 residues. CDR3 bases: TGTGCCAGCAGCTTACTACAGGGGGTCGAGCAGTACTTC. As protein: CASSLLQGVEQYF.

The chain carries TRBV5-8 and TRBJ1-2; D remains unclear. Germline CDR1 is SGHTS and CDR2 is YDEGEE. The CDR3 loop spans 14 amino acids. Trimming removed 4 bases from V and 2 bases from J, with 12 bases in between. The CDR3 sequence is CASSRSSHNYGYTF. CDR3 DNA sequence: TGTGCCAGCAGCCGATCCAGTCACAACTATGGCTACACCTTC.

The chain uses TRBV2 and TRBJ1-6; D may be TRBD1 (5 bases). The germline V gene encodes CDR1 SNHLY and CDR2 FYNNEI. V lost 3 bases to trimming and J lost 7 bases, with 10 bases between them. The CDR3 has 14 residues. CDR3 nucleotides: TGTGCCAGCAGTGAGTCAGGGAGGAATTCACCCCTCCACTTT. It yields the protein CASSESGRNSPLHF. The whole variable domain, filled in from reference TRBV2 and TRBJ1-6, reads EPEVTQTPSHQVTQMGQEVILRCVPISNHLYFYWYRQILGQKVEFLVSFYNNEISEKSEIFDDQFSVERPDGSNFTLKIRSTKLEDSAMYFCASSESGRNSPLHFGNGTRLTVT.

This clone was seen more than once but under ten times. J is TRBJ1-4 and V is TRBV5-1; 10 bases are shared with TRBD1. The ends lost 4 bases at V and 7 bases at J; junction bases unmatched: 7. This CDR3 has 15 residues. The germline V gene has CDR1 SGHRS and CDR2 YFSETQ. The CDR3 coding sequence is TGCGCCAGCAGCAGTGGGAGGACAGGGGGTGAAAAACTGTTTTTT. Translation gives CASSSGRTGGEKLFF.

The chain couples TRBV10-3 to TRBJ1-5; D call uncertain. Germline V gives CDR1 ENHRY, CDR2 SYGVKD. The CDR3 spans 14 residues. V was pared by 4 bases and J by 3 bases, with 10 bases between. The CDR3 nucleotides read TGTGCCATCAGTGTAGCGGGAGTCAATCAGCCCCAGCATTTT. Its protein is CAISVAGVNQPQHF.

This chain joins TRBV19 and TRBJ2-3; D is unresolved. Germline CDR1 is LNHDA and CDR2 is SQIVND (reference sequence). Trimming removed 5 bases from V and 2 bases from J, with 5 bases in between. There are 12 residues in the CDR3. The CDR3 protein is CASSPSTDTQYF. The CDR3 DNA reads TGTGCCAGTAGTCCGTCCACAGATACGCAGTATTTT.

V gene TRBV4-3 combines with J gene TRBJ1-2, with 7 nucleotides matching TRBD1. J gave up 8 bases and V 0 bases, and 6 bases lay outside the gene matches. The CDR3 loop spans 14 amino acids. Germline V lookup: CDR1 LGHNA, CDR2 YSLEER. For the CDR3, the DNA is TGCGCCAGCAGCCAAGATATAGGGGGCTGGGGCTACACCTTC. This sequence encodes CASSQDIGGWGYTF.

The V and J genes are TRBV29-1 and TRBJ1-2, with D possibly TRBD1 on 6 matching bases. The CDR3 loop spans 16 amino acids. Trimming stripped 3 bases from V and 2 bases from J, with 19 bases between. Per germline, CDR1 SQVTM and CDR2 ANQGSEA. CDR3 in amino acids: CSVDRGRQGNNYGYTF. CDR3 DNA sequence: TGCAGCGTTGACAGGGGACGGCAAGGAAACAACTATGGCTACACCTTC.

The J gene is TRBJ2-7, the V gene TRBV28; D possibly corresponds to TRBD1 (6 bases). Germline V CDR1 and CDR2: MDHEN, SYDVKM. The CDR3 is made up of 15 amino acids. V lost 8 bases and J 5 bases, leaving 22 bases between the germline ends. CDR3 protein: CASSTLGQSGDEQYF. The CDR3 nucleotides are TGTGCCAGCTCAACCCTCGGACAGTCTGGAGACGAGCAGTACTTC.